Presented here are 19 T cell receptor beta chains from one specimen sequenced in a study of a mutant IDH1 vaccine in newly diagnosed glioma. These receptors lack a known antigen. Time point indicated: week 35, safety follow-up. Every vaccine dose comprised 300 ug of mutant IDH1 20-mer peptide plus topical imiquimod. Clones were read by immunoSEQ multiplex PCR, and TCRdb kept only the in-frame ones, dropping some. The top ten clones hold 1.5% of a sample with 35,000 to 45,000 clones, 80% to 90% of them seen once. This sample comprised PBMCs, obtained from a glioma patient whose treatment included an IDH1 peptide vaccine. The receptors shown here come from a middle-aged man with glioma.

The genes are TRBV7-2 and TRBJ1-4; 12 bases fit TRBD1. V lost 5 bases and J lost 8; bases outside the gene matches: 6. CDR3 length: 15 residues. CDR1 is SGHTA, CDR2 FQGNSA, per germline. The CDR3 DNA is TGTGCCAGCAGCCCCGGGACAGGGGGCCGAGAAAAACTGTTTTTT. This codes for CASSPGTGGREKLFF.

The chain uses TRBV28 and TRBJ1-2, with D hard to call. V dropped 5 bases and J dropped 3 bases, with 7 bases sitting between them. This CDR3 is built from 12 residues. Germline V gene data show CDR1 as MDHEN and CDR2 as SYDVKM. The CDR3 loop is CASSQPYYGYTF. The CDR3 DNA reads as TGTGCCAGCAGTCAACCCTACTATGGCTACACCTTC.

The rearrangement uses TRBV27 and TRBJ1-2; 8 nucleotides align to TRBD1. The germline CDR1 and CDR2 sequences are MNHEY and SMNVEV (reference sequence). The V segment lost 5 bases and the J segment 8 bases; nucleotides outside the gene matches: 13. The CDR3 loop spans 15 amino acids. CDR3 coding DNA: TGTGCCAGCAGTCCCCGACAGGGGCGACCTGAGGGCTACACCTTC. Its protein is CASSPRQGRPEGYTF.

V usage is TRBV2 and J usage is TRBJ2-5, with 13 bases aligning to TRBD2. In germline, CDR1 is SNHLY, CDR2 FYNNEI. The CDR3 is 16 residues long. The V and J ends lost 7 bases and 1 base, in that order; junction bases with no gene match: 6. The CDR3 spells CASIRLAGGLQETQYF. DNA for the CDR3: TGTGCCAGCATTAGACTAGCGGGGGGCCTCCAAGAGACCCAGTACTTC.

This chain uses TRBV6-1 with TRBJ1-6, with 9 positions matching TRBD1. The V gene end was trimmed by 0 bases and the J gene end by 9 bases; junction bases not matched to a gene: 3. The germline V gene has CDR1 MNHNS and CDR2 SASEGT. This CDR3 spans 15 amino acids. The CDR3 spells CASSEATGGPSPLHF. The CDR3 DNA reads TGTGCCAGCAGTGAAGCAACAGGGGGCCCTTCACCCCTCCACTTT.

As DNA, the CDR3 is TGTGCCAGCAGCTTACCCATAGGCGAGCAGTACTTC. Its translation: CASSLPIGEQYF. This chain uses TRBV11-2 with TRBJ2-7, with D unresolved. The CDR3 contains 12 residues. Trimming cost V 2 bases and J 6 bases, with 8 bases left between them. Looked up from germline, CDR1 is SGHAT and CDR2 is FQNNGV.

CDR3 in amino acids: CASSFSLSNTGELFF. The CDR3 coding sequence is TGCGCCAGCAGCTTCAGTTTGTCGAACACCGGGGAGCTGTTTTTT. The rearrangement links TRBV5-1 to TRBJ2-2; no clear D. From germline, CDR1 is SGHRS and CDR2 YFSETQ. V was pared by 2 bases and J by 0 bases, with 8 bases between. The CDR3 covers 15 residues.

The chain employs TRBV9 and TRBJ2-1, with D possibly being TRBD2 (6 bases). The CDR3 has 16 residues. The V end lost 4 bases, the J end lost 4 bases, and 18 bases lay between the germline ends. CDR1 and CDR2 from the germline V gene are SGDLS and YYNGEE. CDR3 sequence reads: CASSTTGTGVYNEQFF. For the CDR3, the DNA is TGTGCCAGCAGCACGACCGGGACGGGAGTTTACAATGAGCAGTTCTTC.

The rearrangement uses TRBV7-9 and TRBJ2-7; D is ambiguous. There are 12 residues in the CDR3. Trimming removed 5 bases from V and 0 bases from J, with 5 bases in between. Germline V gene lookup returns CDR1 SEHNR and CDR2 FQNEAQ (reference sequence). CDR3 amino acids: CASSPSSYEQYF. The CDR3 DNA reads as TGTGCCAGCAGCCCTAGCTCCTACGAGCAGTACTTC.

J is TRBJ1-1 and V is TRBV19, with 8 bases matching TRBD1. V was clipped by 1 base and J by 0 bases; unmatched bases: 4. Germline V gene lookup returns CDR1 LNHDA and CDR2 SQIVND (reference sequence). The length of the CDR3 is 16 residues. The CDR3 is CASSIGQGPMNTEAFF. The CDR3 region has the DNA TGTGCCAGTAGTATAGGACAGGGGCCGATGAACACTGAAGCTTTCTTT. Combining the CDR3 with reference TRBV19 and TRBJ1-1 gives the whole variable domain DGGITQSPKYLFRKEGQNVTLSCEQNLNHDAMYWYRQDPGQGLRLIYYSQIVNDFQKGDIAEGYSVSREKKESFPLTVTSAQKNPTAFYLCASSIGQGPMNTEAFFGQGTRLTVV.

CDR3 nucleotides: TGTGCCAGCGGGCAGGCCGGGACCCAGTACTTC. This gives the protein CASGQAGTQYF. The gene calls are TRBV27 and TRBJ2-5; D gene unclear. V dropped 8 bases and J dropped 7 bases, with 11 bases sitting between them. Germline V gene sequence: CDR1 MNHEY, CDR2 SMNVEV (reference sequence). This CDR3 is built from 11 residues.

The CDR3 here is CASSLIQNTDTQYF. The CDR3 coding sequence is TGTGCCAGCAGTTTAATCCAGAACACAGATACGCAGTATTTT. The chain joins TRBV28 to TRBJ2-3; D remains unclear. Germline V gives CDR1 MDHEN, CDR2 SYDVKM. The V gene lost 2 bases and the J gene lost 2 bases, with 8 bases spanning the gap. The CDR3 covers 14 residues.

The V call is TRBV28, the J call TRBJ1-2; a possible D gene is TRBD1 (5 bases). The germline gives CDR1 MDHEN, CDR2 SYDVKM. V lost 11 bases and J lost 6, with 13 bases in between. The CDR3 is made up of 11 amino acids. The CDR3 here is CAAGGLHGYTF. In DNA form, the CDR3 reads TGTGCCGCGGGGGGATTGCATGGCTACACCTTC.

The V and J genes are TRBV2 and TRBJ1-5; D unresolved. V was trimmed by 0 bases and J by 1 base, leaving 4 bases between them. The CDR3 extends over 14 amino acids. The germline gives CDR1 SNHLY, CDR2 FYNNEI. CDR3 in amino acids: CASSEAGSNQPQHF. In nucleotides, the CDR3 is TGTGCCAGCAGTGAAGCGGGGAGCAATCAGCCCCAGCATTTT.

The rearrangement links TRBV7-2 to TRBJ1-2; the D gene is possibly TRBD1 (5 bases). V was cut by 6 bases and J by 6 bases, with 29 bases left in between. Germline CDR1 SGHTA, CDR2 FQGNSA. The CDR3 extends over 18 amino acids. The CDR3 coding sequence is TGTGCCAGCAGTATTAGCGGGCTGGGGCCCTTTGTAGGCGATGGCTACACCTTC. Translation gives CASSISGLGPFVGDGYTF.

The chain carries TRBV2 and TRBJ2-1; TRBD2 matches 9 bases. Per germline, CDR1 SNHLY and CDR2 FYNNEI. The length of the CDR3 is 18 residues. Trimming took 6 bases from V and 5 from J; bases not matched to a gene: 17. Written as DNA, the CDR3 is TGTGCCAGCAGGCGGAAAAGGTGGGCTAGCGGGATCGACAATGAGCAGTTCTTC. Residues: CASRRKRWASGIDNEQFF.

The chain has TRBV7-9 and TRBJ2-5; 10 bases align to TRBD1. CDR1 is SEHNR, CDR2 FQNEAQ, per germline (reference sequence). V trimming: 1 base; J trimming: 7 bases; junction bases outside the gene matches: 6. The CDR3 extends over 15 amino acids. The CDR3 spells CASSLVGQGSRTQYF. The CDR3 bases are TGTGCCAGCAGCTTAGTGGGACAGGGGTCTAGGACCCAGTACTTC.

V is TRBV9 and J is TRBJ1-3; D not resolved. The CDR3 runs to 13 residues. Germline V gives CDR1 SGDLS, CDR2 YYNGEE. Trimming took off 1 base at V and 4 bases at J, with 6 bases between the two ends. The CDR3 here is CASSVTDGNTIYF. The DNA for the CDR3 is TGTGCCAGCAGCGTAACCGACGGAAACACCATATATTTT.

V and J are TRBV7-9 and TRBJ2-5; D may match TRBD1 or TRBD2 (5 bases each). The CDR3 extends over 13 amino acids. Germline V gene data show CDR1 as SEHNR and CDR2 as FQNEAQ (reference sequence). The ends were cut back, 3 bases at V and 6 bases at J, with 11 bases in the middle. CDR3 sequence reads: CASSLTGTKTQYF. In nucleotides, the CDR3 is TGTGCCAGCAGCTTGACGGGGACGAAGACCCAGTACTTC.